The rows below give T cell receptor beta chains drawn from one sample of a study of vaccination and CD4 T cells after COVID-19. Which antigens these TCRs recognize remains unknown. MiXCR was run by TCRdb on the PCR reads, yielding one entry per CDR3 protein. The repertoire holds about 5,900 distinct CDR3 sequences, with around a third as singletons. The source material was CD4+ T cells from blood, cultured in vitro. These receptor sequences come from a human donor in good health. Both conserved end residues are trimmed from each CDR3.

V	J	CDR3
TRBV15	TRBJ1-5	ATSRAGGLDQPQH
TRBV6-5	TRBJ2-3	ASSYANPSGVNTDTQY
TRBV20-1	TRBJ2-3	SASRQATQY
TRBV21-1	TRBJ1-5	ASSKRPGTGPPEGNQPQH
TRBV7-9	TRBJ2-1	ASLRASGSDEQF
TRBV11-2	TRBJ2-3	ASSLGGSNTDTQY
TRBV11-2	TRBJ1-6	ASSLSPGNSPLH
TRBV29-1	TRBJ2-7	SVARDYEQY
TRBV6-1	TRBJ1-2	ASSVTNYGYT
TRBV6-4	TRBJ2-6	ASSDTSSGANVLT
TRBV6-5	TRBJ1-2	ASSYGTRDNYGYT
TRBV20-1	TRBJ2-7	SARAPGSPYEQY
TRBV20-1	TRBJ1-6	SASGTVGLPLH
TRBV30	TRBJ1-1	ASGSGGTEAF
TRBV5-8	TRBJ1-1	ASSPYATGPLRNTEAF
TRBV7-9	TRBJ1-1	ASWDRTTEAF
TRBV20-1	TRBJ1-6	SASLGAGGDSPLH
TRBV6-5	TRBJ1-5	ASSYRPGDSNQPQH
TRBV6-1	TRBJ2-5	ASSRLRDTEKY
TRBV19	TRBJ1-1	ASMDRAEAF